The sequence of this T cell receptor beta chain was determined in a study of shared clonotypes between healthy human individuals. Findings and caveats of the study: It was anticipated that sequencing depth would influence how many clonotypes donors shared. Specimens sampled were limited to blood, with tissue repertoires likely differing.

Some clones are missing from TCRdb's copy, which holds only in-frame ones; the method was immunoSEQ multiplex PCR. The sample lists some 2 million clones; 90% to 95% were seen once. Donors comprised only Caucasian adults living in Nashville, Tennessee. With regard to this clone: The antigen is undetermined. Additional DNA sequences in this sample encode the identical CDR3.

The sequencing input was naive CD4+ T cells sorted from blood. Documented subset: CD45RA+ positively selected. This clonotype originated in a man aged 18 to 30 in good health.

The CDR3 bases are TGTGCCTGGAGTGTAGGAACTGGAAACACCATATATTTT. This codes for CAWSVGTGNTIYF. The chain recombines TRBV30 with TRBJ1-3, with no clear D. V was cut by 0 bases and J by 2 bases, with 5 bases left in between. The germline gives CDR1 GTSNPN, CDR2 SVGIG (reference sequence). The CDR3 runs to 13 residues.